A single sample is the source of the 21 T cell receptor beta chains below, sequenced in a study of cytomegalovirus exposure and HLA in healthy donors. A multiplex PCR was run with 60 Vbeta primers and 13 Jbeta primers. TCRdb's copy holds only in-frame clones and misses some; the assay was immunoSEQ multiplex PCR. The sample comprises some 150,000 clones, 82% of which are singletons, and 3% to 3.5% rests with the top ten. Material: PBMCs. Receptor source: a male donor in good health and CMV-seronegative.

CDR3 residues: CASSLDAGELSYNEQFF. The DNA for the CDR3 is TGTGCCAGCAGCTTAGACGCAGGGGAACTCTCCTACAATGAGCAGTTCTTC. This chain connects TRBV11-1 to TRBJ2-1, with a possible D match to TRBD1 (6 bases). Per the germline V gene, CDR1 is SGHAT and CDR2 is FQDESV (reference sequence). The CDR3 sequence is 17 residues long. V lost 1 base and J 0 bases, leaving 13 bases between the germline ends.

The V and J genes are TRBV28 and TRBJ2-3; 7 bases are shared with TRBD1. CDR1 MDHEN and CDR2 SYDVKM come from the germline V gene. J was trimmed by 3 bases and V by 6 bases; bases with no gene match: 3. CDR3 length: 13 amino acids. The CDR3 nucleotides are TGTGCCAGCAGCCAGACAGGGACAGATACGCAGTATTTT. This codes for CASSQTGTDTQYF.

This clone was detected only a few times. The chain combines TRBV6-5 with TRBJ2-2; D uncertain. Germline CDR1 MNHEY, CDR2 SVGAGI. Trimming removed 0 bases at V and 1 base at J, with 6 bases between. This CDR3 region has 15 residues. DNA of the CDR3: TGTGCCAGCAGTTACTCGGGCGTGAACACCGGGGAGCTGTTTTTT. It codes for CASSYSGVNTGELFF.

This clone was picked up a small number of times. The chain couples TRBV6-5 to TRBJ1-1, with no clear D. Germline values: CDR1 MNHEY, CDR2 SVGAGI. This CDR3 is built from 13 residues. V was shortened by 6 bases and J by 5 bases, with 13 bases between the two germline ends. CDR3 DNA sequence: TGTGCCAGCAGCAACCTCCCGGGGACTGAAGCTTTCTTT. Translating gives CASSNLPGTEAFF.

This clone was detected once. The rearrangement uses TRBV6-5 and TRBJ2-3; 12 bases match TRBD2. The CDR3 covers 16 residues. The germline V gene has CDR1 MNHEY and CDR2 SVGAGI. With 2 bases clipped from V and 6 bases from J, the junction kept 6 bases outside the gene matches. CDR3 nucleotide sequence: TGTGCCAGCAGTTACGCTAGCGGGGGGGCCGGGGATACGCAGTATTTT. Translated: CASSYASGGAGDTQYF.

V is TRBV9 and J is TRBJ2-7; TRBD2 matches at 11 bases. V gave up 4 bases and J gave up 1 base; unmatched junction bases: 7. The CDR3 totals 16 residues. Germline CDR1 is SGDLS and CDR2 is YYNGEE. CDR3 nucleotide sequence: TGTGCCAGCAGCCCTGGGACTAGCGGACTGTCCTACGAGCAGTACTTC. Protein product: CASSPGTSGLSYEQYF.

The chain joins TRBV28 to TRBJ1-4; the match to TRBD1 covers 7 bases. This CDR3 contains 19 residues. J gave up 0 bases and V 6 bases, and 16 bases lay outside the gene matches. CDR1 is MDHEN and CDR2 is SYDVKM in the germline V gene. The CDR3 DNA reads as TGTGCCAGCAGGAACGAGGGACAGACCTTCTATGCAACTAATGAAAAACTGTTTTTT. Translating it yields CASRNEGQTFYATNEKLFF. Full variable domain (outside the CDR3, taken from reference TRBV28 and TRBJ1-4): DVKVTQSSRYLVKRTGEKVFLECVQDMDHENMFWYRQDPGLGLRLIYFSYDVKMKEKGDIPEGYSVSREKKERFSLILESASTNQTSMYLCASRNEGQTFYATNEKLFFGSGTQLSVL.

The chain employs TRBV19 and TRBJ1-2; possibly TRBD1 for D (5 bases). Between the trimmed V and J ends, which lost 2 bases and 4 bases, there was a span of 11 bases. The CDR3 has 14 amino acids. The germline CDR1 and CDR2 sequences are LNHDA and SQIVND (reference sequence). This CDR3 reads CASSISRGGYGYTF. The CDR3 DNA reads TGTGCCAGTAGTATATCAAGGGGCGGCTATGGCTACACCTTC. The variable domain in full, completed from reference TRBV19 and TRBJ1-2, reads DGGITQSPKYLFRKEGQNVTLSCEQNLNHDAMYWYRQDPGQGLRLIYYSQIVNDFQKGDIAEGYSVSREKKESFPLTVTSAQKNPTAFYLCASSISRGGYGYTFGSGTRLTVV.

V usage is TRBV6-1 and J usage is TRBJ1-1; D not resolved. V lost 5 bases and J 7 bases, leaving 11 bases between the germline ends. Per the germline V gene, CDR1 is MNHNS and CDR2 is SASEGT. There are 12 residues in the CDR3. CDR3 sequence reads: CASSYRRDEAFF. In DNA form, the CDR3 reads TGTGCCAGCAGTTATCGGCGGGATGAAGCTTTCTTT.

The chain links TRBV5-8 to TRBJ1-1; tentative D call: TRBD1 (5 bases). Between the trimmed V and J ends, which lost 4 bases and 0 bases, there was a span of 13 bases. Germline CDR1 and CDR2: SGHTS and YDEGEE. The CDR3 sequence is 15 residues long. CDR3 sequence: CASSTRTLMNTEAFF. CDR3 sequence (DNA): TGTGCCAGCAGCACAAGGACATTAATGAACACTGAAGCTTTCTTT. Complete variable domain (other parts from reference TRBV5-8 and TRBJ1-1): EAGVTQSPTHLIKTRGQQATLRCSPISGHTSVYWYQQALGLGLQFLLWYDEGEERNRGNFPPRFSGRQFPNYSSELNVNALELEDSALYLCASSTRTLMNTEAFFGQGTRLTVV.

The rearrangement links TRBV7-2 to TRBJ1-2; TRBD1 is a possible D gene (6 bases). This CDR3 is 13 amino acids long. Per the germline V gene, CDR1 is SGHTA and CDR2 is FQGNSA. Trimming stripped 1 base from V and 4 bases from J, with 7 bases between. CDR3 residues: CASSLDRAYGYTF. The CDR3 bases are TGTGCCAGCAGCTTAGACAGGGCCTATGGCTACACCTTC. The complete variable domain, with remaining parts taken from reference TRBV7-2 and TRBJ1-2, reads GAGVSQSPSNKVTEKGKDVELRCDPISGHTALYWYRQSLGQGLEFLIYFQGNSAPDKSGLPSDRFSAERTGGSVSTLTIQRTQQEDSAVYLCASSLDRAYGYTFGSGTRLTVV.

This rearrangement joins TRBV4-1 to TRBJ1-1; D not resolved. Germline values: CDR1 MGHRA, CDR2 YSYEKL. The CDR3 totals 13 residues. Trimming removed 4 bases from V and 2 bases from J, with 8 bases in between. DNA of the CDR3: TGCGCCAGCAGCCCCGCGGCCAACACTGAAGCTTTCTTT. This gives the protein CASSPAANTEAFF.

The chain uses TRBV7-3 and TRBJ1-1, with a tentative D call TRBD1 (5 bases). The ends were cut back, 3 bases at V and 5 bases at J, with 13 bases in the middle. In germline, CDR1 is SGHTA, CDR2 FQGTGA. The CDR3 sequence is 14 residues long. The CDR3 here is CASSLGQAPTEAFF. CDR3 coding DNA: TGTGCCAGCAGCTTGGGGCAGGCCCCGACTGAAGCTTTCTTT. The complete variable domain, with remaining parts taken from reference TRBV7-3 and TRBJ1-1, reads GAGVSQTPSNKVTEKGKYVELRCDPISGHTALYWYRQSLGQGPEFLIYFQGTGAADDSGLPNDRFFAVRPEGSVSTLKIQRTERGDSAVYLCASSLGQAPTEAFFGQGTRLTVV.

The chain couples TRBV6-6 to TRBJ1-5; TRBD1 agrees at 8 bases. V was pared by 4 bases and J by 0 bases, with 2 bases of the junction left unmatched. This CDR3 contains 15 residues. Looked up from germline, CDR1 is MNHNY and CDR2 is SVGAGI (reference sequence). The CDR3 spells CASSLTGVSNQPQHF. DNA of the CDR3: TGTGCCAGCAGTTTGACAGGGGTTAGCAATCAGCCCCAGCATTTT.

This clone was found a few times. This sequence joins TRBV7-3 and TRBJ2-1; possible D gene TRBD2, 7 bases. This CDR3 contains 17 residues. CDR1 and CDR2 (germline): SGHTA, FQGTGA. V shed 2 bases and J shed 1 base, with 15 bases lying between them. The CDR3 region is CASSLLGGGDSYNEQFF. The CDR3 coding sequence is TGTGCCAGCAGCTTACTGGGGGGGGGCGATTCCTACAATGAGCAGTTCTTC.

This chain joins TRBV5-4 and TRBJ1-2; 9 nucleotides agree with TRBD1. The CDR3 runs 14 residues. Germline loops: CDR1 SGHNT, CDR2 YYREEE (reference sequence). With 0 bases clipped from V and 12 bases from J, the junction kept 9 bases outside the gene matches. In DNA, the CDR3 is TGTGCCAGCAGCTTGGCCCCCGCGGGACAGGGAAACACCTTC. As protein: CASSLAPAGQGNTF. Looking up the rest from reference TRBV5-4 and TRBJ1-2 gives the full variable domain: ETGVTQSPTHLIKTRGQQVTLRCSSQSGHNTVSWYQQALGQGPQFIFQYYREEENGRGNFPPRFSGLQFPNYSSELNVNALELDDSALYLCASSLAPAGQGNTFGSGTRLTVV.

In this sample, this clone turned up a few times. In DNA form, the CDR3 reads TGTGCCAGCAGCTTCAGGGGGCCCTACAATGAGCAGTTCTTC. Translating it yields CASSFRGPYNEQFF. This sequence joins TRBV7-9 and TRBJ2-1; TRBD1 matches at 8 bases. This CDR3 has 14 residues. Germline CDR1 is SEHNR and CDR2 is FQNEAQ (reference sequence). Germline trimming cut 3 bases from V and 2 bases from J; bases unmatched to any gene: 0.

The rearrangement links TRBV11-2 to TRBJ1-2; the match to TRBD1 covers 12 bases. The germline V gene encodes CDR1 SGHAT and CDR2 FQNNGV. The CDR3 loop spans 15 amino acids. The V and J ends lost 9 bases and 8 bases, in that order; junction bases with no gene match: 13. DNA of the CDR3: TGTGCCAGTAGCCGAGAGGGACAGGGGGCGAGAGGCTACACCTTC. This sequence encodes CASSREGQGARGYTF. Using reference TRBV11-2 and TRBJ1-2 for the parts outside the CDR3, the full variable domain is EAGVAQSPRYKIIEKRQSVAFWCNPISGHATLYWYQQILGQGPKLLIQFQNNGVVDDSQLPKDRFSAERLKGVDSTLKIQPAKLEDSAVYLCASSREGQGARGYTFGSGTRLTVV.

This clone was seen a handful of times. The chain carries TRBV9 and TRBJ2-7, with TRBD2 identical over 8 bases. CDR1 is SGDLS, CDR2 YYNGEE, per germline. The CDR3 loop spans 16 amino acids. The junction had 9 bases not matched to a gene; V was cut back by 4 bases and J by 0 bases. This CDR3 is CASSPFPGGASYEQYF. The CDR3 nucleotides are TGTGCCAGCAGCCCATTCCCGGGAGGGGCCTCCTACGAGCAGTACTTC.

This clone was counted a few times. The chain uses TRBV7-9 and TRBJ1-2, with TRBD1 identical over 9 bases. The CDR3 has 17 amino acids. The germline V gene encodes CDR1 SEHNR and CDR2 FQNEAQ (reference sequence). With 3 bases clipped from V and 4 bases from J, the junction kept 12 bases outside the gene matches. The CDR3 loop reads CASSLGRVSGQGYGYTF. The CDR3 bases are TGTGCCAGCAGCTTGGGTCGCGTCTCGGGACAGGGCTATGGCTACACCTTC.

The V gene is TRBV6-1, the J gene TRBJ1-5; the match to TRBD1 covers 8 bases. Germline lookup yields CDR1 MNHNS and CDR2 SASEGT. V lost 7 bases to trimming and J lost 0 bases; unmatched junction nucleotides: 5. This CDR3 has 15 amino acids. This CDR3 reads CASTQGVYSNQPQHF. DNA for the CDR3: TGTGCCAGCACACAGGGGGTTTATAGCAATCAGCCCCAGCATTTT.